Listed below are T cell receptor beta chains from one sample, sequenced in a study of PD-1 blockade in classical Hodgkin lymphoma. The protocol was immunoSEQ multiplex PCR, while the TCRdb copy is restricted to in-frame clones and leaves out a portion. The sample records about 50,000 clones, just under 75% being singletons. The sequenced sample was peripheral blood mononuclear cells (PBMCs), obtained before the second cycle of nivolumab. The receptors come from a human donor with classical Hodgkin lymphoma. Both conserved end residues are part of each CDR3. A D gene is named only where the DNA matches it firmly. The listing skips clone size in some rows; elsewhere it reads once, few, many or a size class.

clone size,V gene,J gene,D gene,CDR3 DNA,CDR3 protein
-,TRBV30,TRBJ2-1,-,TGTGCCTGGAGTGTACAGGGTTTTTCAGCCCAGTTCTTC,CAWSVQGFSAQFF
few,TRBV6-1,TRBJ1-1,TRBD1,TGTGCCAGCAGTCCCGACAGGGGGCGGACTGAAGCTTTCTTT,CASSPDRGRTEAFF
-,TRBV7-3,TRBJ2-5,-,TGTGCCAGCAGCTTTGTGGCCGGTCCGGGAGAGACCCAGTACTTC,CASSFVAGPGETQYF
-,TRBV6-6,TRBJ1-2,-,TGTGCCAGCACCAGTATGAGGGGGAGCTATGGCTACACCTTC,CASTSMRGSYGYTF
few,TRBV30,TRBJ2-5,-,TGTGCCTGGAGGGGAATCCAAGTTATGGAGACCCAGTACTTC,CAWRGIQVMETQYF
-,TRBV10-1,TRBJ1-1,TRBD1,TGCGCCAGCAGATCGCCGACAGGGCTGAACACTGAGGCTTTCTTT,CASRSPTGLNTEAFF
-,TRBV11-1,TRBJ2-7,TRBD1,TGTGCCAGCAGCCTCCGGCGACAGGGCTACGAGCAGTACTTC,CASSLRRQGYEQYF
-,TRBV30,TRBJ2-1,TRBD2,TGTGCCTGGAGGCCGCTAGCGGTAAGCTCCTACAATGAGCAGTTCTTC,CAWRPLAVSSYNEQFF
-,TRBV30,TRBJ1-1,-,TGTGCCTGGAGGGGTCTTAACACTGAAGCTTTCTTT,CAWRGLNTEAFF
-,TRBV5-5,TRBJ1-1,TRBD1,TGTGCCAGCAGGCTGGGGACAGCCAACACTGAAGCTTTCTTT,CASRLGTANTEAFF
-,TRBV7-9,TRBJ1-3,-,TGTGCCAGCCGAGGGTCCTCTGGAAACACCATATATTTT,CASRGSSGNTIYF
-,TRBV27,TRBJ2-4,-,TGTGCCAGCAGTTTAGGTCAGACCTTAAACATTCAGTACTTC,CASSLGQTLNIQYF
-,TRBV7-2,TRBJ2-7,-,TGTGCCAGCAGCTTAATCGACTACTCCTACGAGCAGTACTTC,CASSLIDYSYEQYF
few,TRBV6-5,TRBJ1-5,-,TGTGCCAGCAGTTACTCTAGCTATCAGCCCCAGCATTTT,CASSYSSYQPQHF
few,TRBV13,TRBJ2-7,-,TGTGCCAGCAGCCACTCCTACGAGCAGTACTTC,CASSHSYEQYF
-,TRBV19,TRBJ1-1,-,TGTGCCAGTAGTATAAGGGATAGCACTGAAGCTTTCTTT,CASSIRDSTEAFF
once,TRBV6-6,TRBJ2-1,-,TGTGCCAGCAGTTACTATTGGAATGAGCAGTTCTTC,CASSYYWNEQFF
-,TRBV19,TRBJ2-1,-,TGTGCCAGTAGTATAGCCCAGGGCTTCCTAGGGAGCTCCTACAATGAGCAGTTCTTC,CASSIAQGFLGSSYNEQFF
-,TRBV6-6,TRBJ1-1,-,TGTGCCAGCAGTGGACAGATGAACACTGAAGCTTTCTTT,CASSGQMNTEAFF
few,TRBV27,TRBJ1-2,TRBD1,TGTGCCAGCAGTTTAAAGCCAGGGGGCGCGGGAGGCTACACCTTC,CASSLKPGGAGGYTF
-,TRBV6-6,TRBJ1-5,-,TGTGCCAGCATAAAGGACGGGGGCGGCAATCAGCCCCAGCATTTT,CASIKDGGGNQPQHF
-,TRBV6-5,TRBJ2-2,-,TGTGCCAGCGCCGGCACCCAGGGATCCGGGGAGCTGTTTTTT,CASAGTQGSGELFF
-,TRBV6-1,TRBJ1-5,-,TGTGCCAGCAGTCCTGACAGTTTTAGCAATCAGCCCCAGCATTTT,CASSPDSFSNQPQHF
-,TRBV7-2,TRBJ1-2,-,TGTGCCAGCAGCTTCGGTGGCTATGGCTACACCTTC,CASSFGGYGYTF